A single sample gave rise to the 10 T cell receptor beta chains below, sequenced in a study of PD-1 blockade in classical Hodgkin lymphoma. Generated by immunoSEQ multiplex PCR, the TCRdb table keeps only in-frame clones and is missing some. The sample records 25,000 to 35,000 clones, over 75% being singletons. Every one of the patients relapsed after autologous stem cell transplantation (brentuximab vedotin exposure was variable). Purification of CD4+ T cells from thawed PBMCs was achieved by magnetic negative selection. Material: CD4+ T cells from blood, obtained at baseline. Receptors originate from a human donor with classical Hodgkin lymphoma.

The chain is built from TRBV5-1 and TRBJ1-1, with D possibly being TRBD1 (5 bases). There are 17 residues in the CDR3. Germline CDR1 is SGHRS and CDR2 is YFSETQ. The germline V and J ends were trimmed by 5 bases and 5 bases, with 25 bases remaining between them. The CDR3 nucleotides read TGCGCCAGCAGTGCAGAGGGACCTAGAACACTGAGGACTGAAGCTTTCTTT. Protein product: CASSAEGPRTLRTEAFF.

In its sample, this clone was seen a few times. The chain is built from TRBV19 and TRBJ1-5, with a weak D call TRBD1 (5 bases). The CDR3 runs to 18 residues. CDR1 and CDR2 from the germline V gene are LNHDA and SQIVND (reference sequence). V lost 3 bases and J lost 4, with 22 bases in between. CDR3 amino acids: CASSMSSGRGPVNQPQHF. CDR3 DNA sequence: TGTGCCAGTAGTATGAGTAGTGGGAGGGGCCCAGTAAATCAGCCCCAGCATTTT.

The chain recombines TRBV9 with TRBJ2-1; 7 positions match TRBD2. V lost 4 bases, J lost 0 bases, and 7 bases stayed unmatched. This CDR3 is 16 amino acids long. The germline V gene encodes CDR1 SGDLS and CDR2 YYNGEE. The chain's CDR3 is CASSRGGGASYNEQFF. The CDR3 DNA follows: TGTGCCAGCAGCCGCGGCGGGGGAGCCTCCTACAATGAGCAGTTCTTC.

The V and J genes are TRBV27 and TRBJ2-2; D perhaps matches TRBD2 (6 bases). This CDR3 has 16 amino acids. The germline gives CDR1 MNHEY, CDR2 SMNVEV (reference sequence). V was cut by 3 bases and J by 3 bases, with 14 bases left in between. CDR3 coding DNA: TGTGCCAGCAGTTTCCCCCCCGGGAGTCACACCGGGGAGCTGTTTTTT. It yields the protein CASSFPPGSHTGELFF.

This clone was seen only a few times. The rearrangement links TRBV19 to TRBJ2-2; 8 nucleotides align to TRBD1. CDR3 length equals 14 residues. Germline V CDR1 and CDR2: LNHDA, SQIVND (reference sequence). V lost 10 bases, J lost 1 base, and 5 bases stayed unmatched. CDR3: CATRTGKNTGELFF. The CDR3 nucleotides read TGTGCCACTCGGACAGGGAAGAACACCGGGGAGCTGTTTTTT. Variable domain in full (rest from reference TRBV19 and TRBJ2-2): DGGITQSPKYLFRKEGQNVTLSCEQNLNHDAMYWYRQDPGQGLRLIYYSQIVNDFQKGDIAEGYSVSREKKESFPLTVTSAQKNPTAFYLCATRTGKNTGELFFGEGSRLTVL.

A few counts support this clone. This chain uses TRBV7-6 with TRBJ2-7; D is possibly TRBD1 (5 bases). Germline V CDR1 and CDR2: SGHVS, FNYEAQ. This CDR3 is 14 amino acids long. V gave up 5 bases and J gave up 2 bases, with 13 bases separating them. The CDR3 region has the DNA TGTGCCAGCAGCGAGACAGAGGTGGCCTACGAGCAGTACTTC. Translating gives CASSETEVAYEQYF.

The V and J genes are TRBV11-3 and TRBJ2-5; a weak D match, TRBD1 (6 bases). There are 14 residues in the CDR3. Germline CDR1 and CDR2: SGHNT and YENEEA. V was pared by 1 base and J by 4 bases, with 10 bases between. The CDR3 reads CASSLGGPVETQYF. The CDR3 nucleotides are TGTGCCAGCAGCTTAGGGGGGCCAGTAGAGACCCAGTACTTC.

The chain is built from TRBV7-9 and TRBJ2-7; tentative D call: TRBD1 (6 bases). V was pared by 5 bases and J by 6 bases, with 17 bases between. This CDR3 has 14 residues. Germline values: CDR1 SEHNR, CDR2 FQNEAQ (reference sequence). In DNA form, the CDR3 reads TGTGCCAGCAGCCCCCAGGGGTGGCTCGGCGAGCAGTACTTC. Encoded protein: CASSPQGWLGEQYF. Drawing the rest from reference TRBV7-9 and TRBJ2-7, the complete variable domain is DTGVSQNPRHKITKRGQNVTFRCDPISEHNRLYWYRQTLGQGPEFLTYFQNEAQLEKSRLLSDRFSAERPKGSFSTLEIQRTEQGDSAMYLCASSPQGWLGEQYFGPGTRLTVT.

The genes are TRBV9 and TRBJ1-2; 8 nucleotides match TRBD1. Germline V CDR1 and CDR2: SGDLS, YYNGEE. The ends lost 0 bases at V and 7 bases at J; junction bases unmatched: 11. The CDR3 loop spans 16 amino acids. This CDR3 reads CASSVALGQGTGGYTF. In nucleotides, the CDR3 is TGTGCCAGCAGCGTAGCCCTCGGACAGGGTACGGGTGGCTACACCTTC.

The CDR3 bases are TGTGCCAGCAGTTGGCGGTCCAACGAGCAGTACTTC. Protein: CASSWRSNEQYF. The chain employs TRBV6-1 and TRBJ2-7; no clear D gene. The CDR3 is made up of 12 amino acids. CDR1 and CDR2 (germline): MNHNS, SASEGT. V lost 5 bases to trimming and J lost 5 bases, with 10 bases between them.